This T cell receptor beta chain was captured in a study of shared clonotypes between healthy human individuals. Note on this clone: Its antigen remains unidentified.

The germline V gene has CDR1 SEHNR and CDR2 FQNEAQ (reference sequence). The CDR3 is 13 amino acids. The V gene lost 3 bases and the J gene lost 5 bases, with 11 bases spanning the gap. Positively selected for CCR7, the CD45RO-negative cells used as naive CD8 cells excluded terminally differentiated effector memory CD45RA+ cells. Study-level points and caveats: Against clonotypes common to all four donors, non-shared ones had lower generation probabilities. For naive CD4 cells, roughly 4.6% of clonotypes were shared across a few donors. In general, naive subsets displayed greater estimated richness than memory subsets did.

Approximately 200 ng DNA, 25,000 to 30,000 T cell genomes, went into each sorted-subset replicate PCR. Profiling relied on immunoSEQ multiplex PCR, and the TCRdb table lists in-frame clones only, not all of them. Of about 2.2 million clones listed, just under 95% are singletons. The clonotype comes from a man aged 18-30 years in good health. Some clones in this sample may be carry-over from other donors' samples. This chain uses TRBV7-9 with TRBJ2-7, with D perhaps TRBD1 (5 bases). Sequencing used naive CD8+ T cells from PBMCs. The CDR3 DNA follows: TGTGCCAGCAGCTTGGGGCTTATGAACGAGCAGTACTTC. Protein sequence: CASSLGLMNEQYF.